The T cell receptor beta chain under discussion was sequenced for a study of identical twins. A word on this clonotype: Its specificity is not known.

Trimming left V 3 bases short and J 2 bases short, with 11 bases between. CDR1 and CDR2 (germline): DFQATT, SNEGSKA (reference sequence). The CDR3 extends over 14 amino acids. It was template switching that added a universal primer site, and there were unique molecular identifiers on the cDNA. TCRdb analysed the 5' RACE reads with MiXCR anew, one entry per CDR3 protein. The data hold some 1,600,000 distinct CDR3 sequences, with roughly 35% observed a single time. Study-level points and caveats: Surplus twin overlap in beta out-of-frame sequences was less pronounced. The authors drew conclusions from cross-sectional statistical analysis rather than following the same donors. With abundant cord blood beta clonotypes, insertions were fewer; memory repertoires showed no such pattern.

The TCR originated in a newborn girl in good health. The chain employs TRBV20-1 and TRBJ2-1, with D maybe TRBD2 (5 bases). The specimen was cord blood. CDR3 sequence: CSASGLRAYNEQFF. DNA of the CDR3: TGCAGTGCTAGCGGACTCCGGGCCTACAATGAGCAGTTCTTC.